Listed here is a single T cell receptor beta chain. What it binds is not known. Once RNA had been extracted, it was reverse transcribed into cDNA to act as the sequencing template. Clones were sequenced by immunoSEQ multiplex PCR, and TCRdb holds only the in-frame ones, with some missing. The table lists about 98,000 clones, nearly 45% of them singletons, with about 0.79% in the top ten. The data belong to a study of CD8+ T cells in alopecia areata. Study-wide background: Tofacitinib therapy took 6 to 18 months; 6 months off drug came after. Study findings and constraints: Patients displayed less clarity in TCR sharing than mice, a finding possibly related to HLA.

The V and J ends lost 5 bases and 2 bases respectively, with 13 bases between them. Germline V lookup: CDR1 SQVTM, CDR2 ANQGSEA. The CDR3 sequence is 13 residues long. Sequencing was done on a sample of CD4+ T cells sorted from blood. The V and J genes are TRBV29-1 and TRBJ2-7; tentatively, D is TRBD1 (5 bases). This TCR was recovered from a human donor with alopecia areata. The CDR3 DNA follows: TGCAGCGTTAGGACAATTTTAACCTACGAGCAGTACTTC. Encoded protein: CSVRTILTYEQYF.